The 31 T cell receptor beta chains given below trace back to one sample, sequenced in a study of blood T cells in healthy people across ages. With a J-beta primer mix and a sample-barcoded 5' primer, a second PCR ran about 7 to 12 cycles. One entry per CDR3 protein, called by TCRdb with MiXCR from the 5' RACE reads. This table holds hundreds of thousands of distinct CDR3 sequences, roughly 64% found once. The sequencing sample was made of blood. Receptors were obtained from a man aged 30 to 39 in good health.

The rearrangement links TRBV6-5 to TRBJ2-4, with D possibly TRBD2 on 7 matching bases. Matching the DNA end better, TRBJ2-7 makes the J call doubtful. Germline assignment: CDR1 MNHEY and CDR2 SVGAGI. The CDR3 is 14 residues long. This CDR3 reads CASKIGGAIGEQYF. The CDR3 bases are TGTGCCAGCAAAATTGGGGGGGCGATAGGCGAGCAGTACTTC.

The V and J genes are TRBV10-3 and TRBJ1-2, with D perhaps matching TRBD1 (5 bases). Germline-derived CDR1 and CDR2 are ENHRY and SYGVKD. Trimming removed 10 bases from V and 7 bases from J, with 16 bases in between. This CDR3 region has 12 residues. The CDR3 coding sequence is TGTGCCACCACCCTCGGGGGAGCTGGCTACACCTTC. It is translated as CATTLGGAGYTF.

The chain combines TRBV6-5 with TRBJ1-2, with D maybe TRBD1 (5 bases). The CDR3 is 18 amino acids. Germline CDR1 reads MNHEY; CDR2 reads SVGAGI. The V and J ends lost 2 bases and 0 bases respectively, with 19 bases between them. CDR3 amino acids: CASSYASGGDEANYGYTF. The CDR3 DNA follows: TGTGCCAGCAGTTACGCCTCGGGGGGGGACGAAGCTAACTATGGCTACACCTTC.

V is TRBV28 and J is TRBJ2-3; a possible D gene is TRBD1 (6 bases). The V gene lost 6 bases and the J gene lost 6 bases, with 16 bases spanning the gap. Germline V gene lookup returns CDR1 MDHEN and CDR2 SYDVKM. CDR3 size: 14 residues. This CDR3 reads CASSPAGALDTQYF. CDR3 nucleotides: TGTGCCAGCAGCCCCGCAGGGGCGCTGGATACGCAGTATTTT.

The CDR3 region is CSARDPEGQGVIYEQYF. For the CDR3, the DNA is TGCAGTGCTAGAGATCCGGAGGGACAGGGAGTAATCTACGAGCAGTACTTC. The chain links TRBV20-1 to TRBJ2-5, with 9 nucleotides matching TRBD1. The better agreement between TRBJ2-7 and the DNA end casts doubt on the J call. Germline CDR1 DFQATT, CDR2 SNEGSKA (reference sequence). This CDR3 contains 17 residues.

This sequence joins TRBV10-3 and TRBJ1-1, with D unclear. The CDR3 totals 13 residues. Germline loops: CDR1 ENHRY, CDR2 SYGVKD. The V gene lost 2 bases and the J gene lost 10 bases, with 14 bases spanning the gap. The CDR3 protein is CAISESLPRGAFF. The CDR3 DNA follows: TGTGCCATCAGTGAGAGCCTCCCGAGAGGAGCTTTCTTT.

Turning to this clonotype: At one end, the junction sequence differs from germline, possibly due to a read error. This chain joins TRBV29-1 and TRBJ2-1; tentatively, D is TRBD1 (5 bases). The germline CDR1 and CDR2 sequences are SQVTM and ANQGSEA. The CDR3 loop spans 11 amino acids. CDR3 nucleotides: TGCAGCGTTGGGGGCCAGGATGACCAGTTCTTC. The encoded protein is CSVGGQDDQFF.

This clonotype was detected only a few times. A single base separates this from a much larger clone, so it may be a read error. This chain connects TRBV24-1 to TRBJ2-5, with 8 bases fitting TRBD2. The CDR3 spans 15 residues. With 5 bases clipped from V and 11 bases from J, the junction kept 15 bases outside the gene matches. Germline V gene lookup returns CDR1 KGHDR and CDR2 SFDVKD. The CDR3 region has the DNA TGTGCCACCAGTGCCCCAGACGGGGGGGTCAATGAGCAGTACTTC. The encoded protein is CATSAPDGGVNEQYF.

This clonotype was found once. The chain uses TRBV6-5 and TRBJ2-3, with TRBD1 matching over 8 bases. Germline CDR1 MNHEY, CDR2 SVGAGI. The J segment lost 5 bases and the V segment lost 5 bases, leaving 6 bases of the junction unmatched. This CDR3 has 14 amino acids. The CDR3 spells CASSPGQGRDTQYF. CDR3 DNA sequence: TGTGCCAGCAGTCCCGGACAGGGAAGAGATACGCAGTATTTT.

The sample holds a few counts of this clonotype. CDR3 loop: CASSSGTGSSYEQYF. Here the CDR3 DNA reads TGTGCCAGCAGTTCCGGGACAGGGAGCTCCTACGAGCAGTACTTC. The chain employs TRBV27 and TRBJ2-7, with 9 nucleotides matching TRBD1. V shed 4 bases and J 0 bases; nucleotides not matched to a gene: 4. Germline loops: CDR1 MNHEY, CDR2 SMNVEV (reference sequence). The CDR3 is made up of 15 amino acids.

J is TRBJ2-7 and V is TRBV12-3 or TRBV12-4; 9 bases line up with TRBD1. The CDR3 is made up of 14 amino acids. J was trimmed by 0 bases and V by 7 bases; bases with no gene match: 4. CDR3 sequence (DNA): TGTGCCAGCACCTCGACAGGGGGCTCCTACGAGCAGTACTTC. Protein product: CASTSTGGSYEQYF.

The CDR3 protein is CASSQTGNPGPQHF. In DNA, the CDR3 is TGTGCCAGCAGTCAGACAGGGAACCCGGGGCCCCAGCATTTT. The rearrangement links TRBV2 to TRBJ1-5; 7 nucleotides agree with TRBD1. After removal of 5 bases from V and 9 bases from J, the junction contained 10 bases not matched to a gene. The CDR3 spans 14 residues. The germline V gene encodes CDR1 SNHLY and CDR2 FYNNEI.

Concerning this clonotype itself: A much larger clone is a single base away; this may be a read error. V usage is TRBV3-1 and J usage is TRBJ2-4; D is ambiguous. The DNA end favors TRBJ2-7, so the J call may be wrong. This CDR3 is built from 12 residues. Germline V gene sequence: CDR1 LGHDT, CDR2 YNNKEL (reference sequence). CDR3 DNA sequence: TGTGCCAGCAGCCGGCCGGACCACGAGCAGTACTTC. Translated, it gives CASSRPDHEQYF.

This clonotype was seen a few times. The chain couples TRBV15 to TRBJ2-5; a weak D match, TRBD2 (5 bases). The germline V and J ends were trimmed by 5 bases and 6 bases, with 10 bases remaining between them. Germline CDR1 and CDR2: LNHNV and YYDKDF (reference sequence). This CDR3 is built from 12 residues. This CDR3 reads CATSGGGQTQYF. As DNA, the CDR3 is TGTGCCACCAGCGGAGGTGGGCAGACCCAGTACTTC.

The chain joins TRBV20-1 to TRBJ2-5; 9 bases align to TRBD1. The V and J ends lost 6 bases and 3 bases, in that order; junction bases with no gene match: 5. Germline V gene data show CDR1 as DFQATT and CDR2 as SNEGSKA (reference sequence). This CDR3 region has 13 residues. CDR3 loop: CSAWDRVEETQYF. The CDR3 DNA follows: TGCAGTGCCTGGGACAGGGTTGAAGAGACCCAGTACTTC.

This clonotype was seen a handful of times. V usage is TRBV29-1 and J usage is TRBJ2-7; D gene ambiguous. CDR1 and CDR2 from the germline V gene are SQVTM and ANQGSEA. This CDR3 region has 13 residues. V lost 5 bases and J 3 bases, leaving 14 bases between the germline ends. In DNA form, the CDR3 reads TGCAGCGTTCCCGTGGTACTCCGCTACGAGCAGTACTTC. It codes for CSVPVVLRYEQYF.

The chain links TRBV20-1 to TRBJ2-5, with a tentative D call TRBD1 (9 bases). The CDR3 extends over 14 amino acids. The ends were cut back, 5 bases at V and 4 bases at J, with 17 bases in the middle. CDR1 and CDR2 (germline): DFQATT, SNEGSKA (reference sequence). The CDR3 loop reads CSALQGAGGETQYF. The CDR3 nucleotides read TGCAGTGCTCTACAGGGGGCGGGAGGAGAGACCCAGTACTTC.

This clonotype was found a few times. This rearrangement joins TRBV7-2 to TRBJ2-4, with 7 bases matching TRBD1. The CDR3 totals 14 residues. After removal of 5 bases from V and 1 base from J, the junction contained 2 bases not matched to a gene. CDR1 and CDR2 from the germline V gene are SGHTA and FQGNSA. The CDR3 coding sequence is TGTGCCAGCAGCCAGACAGGGGCCAAAAACATTCAGTACTTC. Amino acids: CASSQTGAKNIQYF.

The V gene is TRBV4-1, the J gene TRBJ2-5; D gene unclear. This CDR3 has 14 amino acids. The ends were cut back, 2 bases at V and 1 base at J, with 8 bases in the middle. Germline V CDR1 and CDR2: MGHRA, YSYEKL. In DNA form, the CDR3 reads TGCGCCAGCAGCCAACGAGTAGGCCAAGAGACCCAGTACTTC. Translated, it gives CASSQRVGQETQYF.

The rearrangement links TRBV4-2 to TRBJ1-6; D is unresolved. CDR3 size: 14 residues. From germline, CDR1 is LGHNA and CDR2 YNFKEQ. Trimming took 1 base from V and 8 from J, leaving 9 bases between them. The CDR3 nucleotides are TGTGCCAGCAGCCAAGGGGAGTCGGATTCACCCCTCCACTTT. Translating it yields CASSQGESDSPLHF.

This clonotype was counted once. The chain is built from TRBV20-1 and TRBJ2-5; maybe TRBD2 (5 bases). Germline CDR1 and CDR2: DFQATT and SNEGSKA (reference sequence). This CDR3 is 9 amino acids long. The CDR3 nucleotides read TGCAAAGCGGAAGATATCCAGTACTTC. Protein sequence: CKAEDIQYF.

The J gene is TRBJ2-7, the V gene TRBV20-1; the D gene is possibly TRBD2 (6 bases). The J call could be wrong; TRBJ2-5 is a better fit for the DNA end. CDR1 is DFQATT and CDR2 is SNEGSKA in the germline V gene (reference sequence). This CDR3 comprises 14 residues. CDR3 amino acids: CSAIEWEDGETQYF. Here the CDR3 DNA reads TGCAGTGCTATAGAGTGGGAGGATGGGGAGACCCAGTACTTC.

The chain couples TRBV2 to TRBJ2-3; unclear D gene. The CDR3 length is 13 residues. The germline CDR1 and CDR2 sequences are SNHLY and FYNNEI. V was cut by 2 bases and J by 5 bases, with 8 bases left in between. The CDR3 DNA follows: TGTGCCAGCAGTGAATTGGCAATAGATACGCAGTATTTT. It encodes CASSELAIDTQYF.

The chain's CDR3 is CASSYRPLGSYEQYF. Written as DNA, the CDR3 is TGTGCCAGCAGTTATAGGCCCCTGGGGTCCTACGAGCAGTACTTC. The genes are TRBV6-2 or TRBV6-3 and TRBJ2-7; unclear D gene. V was cut by 3 bases and J by 1 base, with 13 bases left in between. Germline V gene lookup returns CDR1 MNHEY and CDR2 SVGEGT. The CDR3 covers 15 residues.

This clonotype was observed a single time. This chain links TRBV5-6 with TRBJ2-3; perhaps TRBD1 as D (5 bases). Germline V gene lookup returns CDR1 SGHDT and CDR2 YYEEEE. Trimming cost V 1 base and J 3 bases, with 12 bases left between them. The CDR3 is 15 residues long. CDR3 sequence (DNA): TGTGCCAGCAGCTTGCTGTCCAGGGAAACAGATACGCAGTATTTT. Translating it yields CASSLLSRETDTQYF. Using reference TRBV5-6 and TRBJ2-3 for the parts outside the CDR3, the full variable domain is DAGVTQSPTHLIKTRGQQVTLRCSPKSGHDTVSWYQQALGQGPQFIFQYYEEEERQRGNFPDRFSGHQFPNYSSELNVNALLLGDSALYLCASSLLSRETDTQYFGPGTRLTVL.

This clonotype was detected a few times. The J gene is TRBJ2-7, the V gene TRBV4-3; tentative D call: TRBD1 (6 bases). Germline values: CDR1 LGHNA, CDR2 YSLEER. This CDR3 has 14 amino acids. Trimming stripped 2 bases from V and 2 bases from J, with 10 bases between. The chain's CDR3 is CASSQQQGPYEQYF. As DNA, the CDR3 is TGCGCCAGCAGCCAACAACAGGGCCCCTACGAGCAGTACTTC.

This rearrangement joins TRBV4-3 to TRBJ2-4; either TRBD1 or TRBD2 may fit D (5 bases each). The end of the DNA fits TRBJ2-7 better, so the J call may be wrong. The CDR3 is 14 amino acids. The germline V gene has CDR1 LGHNA and CDR2 YSLEER. The CDR3 nucleotides read TGCGCCAGCAGCCAAACTACGGGGCAATACGAGCAGTACTTC. Its protein product is CASSQTTGQYEQYF.

This sequence joins TRBV28 and TRBJ2-7; D is perhaps TRBD2 (5 bases). CDR3 length equals 13 residues. Trimming pared 7 bases from V and 0 bases from J, leaving 10 bases between. Germline assignment: CDR1 MDHEN and CDR2 SYDVKM. For the CDR3, the DNA is TGTGCCAGCATGATGGGGAGCTCCTACGAGCAGTACTTC. It yields the protein CASMMGSSYEQYF.

The chain combines TRBV5-4 with TRBJ2-7; 8 bases agree with TRBD2. Trimming at V came to 3 bases and at J to 4 bases, leaving 9 bases not matched to a gene. From germline, CDR1 is SGHNT and CDR2 YYREEE (reference sequence). CDR3 size: 15 residues. CDR3 residues: CASSSVGLERYEQYF. CDR3 in DNA: TGTGCCAGCAGCTCCGTGGGACTAGAGAGGTACGAGCAGTACTTC.

This clonotype was counted a few times. This chain links TRBV7-9 with TRBJ1-2; D may be TRBD1 (5 bases). V was trimmed by 0 bases and J by 4 bases, leaving 12 bases between them. Germline CDR1 reads SEHNR; CDR2 reads FQNEAQ (reference sequence). CDR3 size: 15 residues. CDR3 in amino acids: CASSLAAETAYGYTF. The CDR3 DNA sequence: TGTGCCAGCAGCTTAGCAGCGGAGACAGCCTATGGCTACACCTTC.

This clonotype has just a few counts. This chain joins TRBV10-2 and TRBJ2-3; possibly TRBD2 for D (7 bases). The V end was cut by 2 bases, the J end by 2 bases, with 11 bases between. This CDR3 is built from 15 residues. Germline V gene lookup returns CDR1 WSHSY and CDR2 SAAADI. DNA of the CDR3: TGCGCCAGCAGTGAGGGGGGGGCACCCACAGATACGCAGTATTTT. Protein sequence: CASSEGGAPTDTQYF.